The next 21 T cell receptor beta chains were all read from a single sample in a study of T cells expressing NK-cell markers. TCRdb re-called the 5' RACE reads and shows each CDR3 protein once, DNA omitted. Its table records about 160,000 distinct CDR3 sequences. Sequencing used blood T cells: a sorted CD56 or NKG2C T cell subset, CD4+ or CD8+ T cells, or bulk PBMC T cells (not recorded which). The source of these receptors is a woman aged 18-69 years in good health.

CDR3 amino acids: CASSLGRPGLYF. The rearrangement joins TRBV12-3 or TRBV12-4 to TRBJ2-7; TCRdb outputs TRBD1, but without DNA this stays unchecked. The CDR3 consists of 12 residues.

V and J are TRBV11-2 and TRBJ2-5; TCRdb designates TRBD1, a call that cannot be tested without DNA. Germline V gene data show CDR1 as SGHAT and CDR2 as FQNNGV. The CDR3 extends over 15 amino acids. The CDR3 loop is CASSLTSGAYETQYF.

The V and J genes are TRBV2 and TRBJ2-3; the D call from TCRdb, TRBD1, cannot be confirmed without DNA. CDR1 is SNHLY, CDR2 FYNNEI, per germline. CDR3 length equals 15 residues. CDR3 sequence: CASSPGTGRGDTQYF.

The chain uses TRBV2 and TRBJ1-5; TCRdb lists TRBD1, though no DNA is available to test this call. The germline gives CDR1 SNHLY, CDR2 FYNNEI. There are 14 residues in the CDR3. The CDR3 is CASSESAWARPQHF.

The chain carries TRBV18 and TRBJ2-6. CDR1 KGHSH and CDR2 LQKENI come from the germline V gene. The CDR3 contains 15 residues. The CDR3 loop reads CASSPTEAGANVLTF.

The chain employs TRBV29-1 and TRBJ1-1; TCRdb calls TRBD1, which cannot be checked without DNA. The CDR3 has 14 amino acids. CDR1 is SQVTM and CDR2 is ANQGSEA in the germline V gene. The CDR3 loop is CSVVRTVGATEAFF.

J is TRBJ1-3 and V is TRBV15; the TCRdb call, TRBD1, lacks DNA for checking. CDR3 length: 15 amino acids. Germline CDR1 LNHNV, CDR2 YYDKDF (reference sequence). CDR3 residues: CATSPRDTFLNTIYF.

V gene TRBV27 combines with J gene TRBJ2-2. CDR1 and CDR2 from the germline V gene are MNHEY and SMNVEV (reference sequence). The CDR3 extends over 12 amino acids. CDR3 sequence: CASSPQYGELFF.

The J gene is TRBJ2-3, the V gene TRBV9. Germline V gives CDR1 SGDLS, CDR2 YYNGEE. The CDR3 extends over 15 amino acids. CDR3 sequence: CASSPDLPDTDTQYF.

V gene TRBV7-2 combines with J gene TRBJ2-7; there is no DNA to check the TCRdb D call of TRBD1. The CDR3 covers 14 residues. Germline loops: CDR1 SGHTA, CDR2 FQGNSA. The chain's CDR3 is CASSGRTGGYEQYF.

The chain is built from TRBV7-2 and TRBJ2-3; checking the TCRdb D call of TRBD1 is not possible without DNA. The germline V gene has CDR1 SGHTA and CDR2 FQGNSA. CDR3 length equals 16 residues. The CDR3 is CASSTGTGAGTDTQYF.

The chain recombines TRBV7-2 with TRBJ1-4; the TCRdb call, TRBD1, lacks DNA for checking. The CDR3 is 15 residues long. Looked up from germline, CDR1 is SGHTA and CDR2 is FQGNSA. CDR3 sequence: CASRLGQGGNEKLFF.

This sequence joins TRBV25-1 and TRBJ1-1. This CDR3 spans 14 amino acids. Germline-derived CDR1 and CDR2 are MGHDK and SYGVNS. CDR3 sequence: CASSDPSRLSEAFF.

The V gene is TRBV9, the J gene TRBJ2-6. The CDR3 runs 16 residues. CDR1 is SGDLS, CDR2 YYNGEE, per germline. The CDR3 sequence is CASSAPQSSGANVLTF. Based on the CDR3 plus reference TRBV9 and TRBJ2-6, the full variable domain is DSGVTQTPKHLITATGQRVTLRCSPRSGDLSVYWYQQSLDQGLQFLIQYYNGEERAKGNILERFSAQQFPDLHSELNLSSLELGDSALYFCASSAPQSSGANVLTFGAGSRLTVL.

V usage is TRBV7-3 and J usage is TRBJ2-3. The CDR3 loop spans 13 amino acids. CDR1 is SGHTA, CDR2 FQGTGA, per germline. CDR3 residues: CASSHTSGDTQYF. Full variable domain (missing parts from reference TRBV7-3 and TRBJ2-3): GAGVSQTPSNKVTEKGKYVELRCDPISGHTALYWYRQSLGQGPEFLIYFQGTGAADDSGLPNDRFFAVRPEGSVSTLKIQRTERGDSAVYLCASSHTSGDTQYFGPGTRLTVL.

V gene TRBV18 combines with J gene TRBJ2-3. The length of the CDR3 is 15 residues. Germline lookup yields CDR1 KGHSH and CDR2 LQKENI. The CDR3 reads CASSSSKASTDTQYF.

The rearrangement joins TRBV12-3 or TRBV12-4 to TRBJ1-6; TCRdb designates TRBD1, a call that cannot be tested without DNA. The CDR3 is 14 residues long. This CDR3 reads CASRHRDRDSPLHF.

This chain uses TRBV6-5 with TRBJ2-1; TCRdb proposes TRBD1, but this gene call is untestable without DNA. The CDR3 contains 15 residues. Germline V gene lookup returns CDR1 MNHEY and CDR2 SVGAGI. The CDR3 spells CASSYRPHRANEQFF.

The chain uses TRBV10-3 and TRBJ1-2; TCRdb lists TRBD1, though no DNA is available to test this call. The CDR3 is made up of 13 amino acids. CDR1 is ENHRY, CDR2 SYGVKD, per germline. Here the CDR3 reads CAITGGADYGYTF.

This chain uses TRBV20-1 with TRBJ1-2; TCRdb indicates TRBD1, and absent DNA this call remains unverified. There are 14 residues in the CDR3. In germline, CDR1 is DFQATT, CDR2 SNEGSKA (reference sequence). The CDR3 region is CSASSSTGLYGYTF.

The CDR3 reads CASSPHGGEVDTDTQYF. The chain recombines TRBV7-2 with TRBJ2-3; TCRdb's D gene call, TRBD2, goes unchecked for lack of DNA. CDR3 length: 17 amino acids. The germline gives CDR1 SGHTA, CDR2 FQGNSA. Full variable domain (remainder filled in from reference TRBV7-2 and TRBJ2-3): GAGVSQSPSNKVTEKGKDVELRCDPISGHTALYWYRQSLGQGLEFLIYFQGNSAPDKSGLPSDRFSAERTGGSVSTLTIQRTQQEDSAVYLCASSPHGGEVDTDTQYFGPGTRLTVL.